Shown below are 30 T cell receptor beta chains from a single sample sequenced in a study of early T cells in non-severe SARS-CoV-2 infection. TCRdb ran MiXCR on the 5' RACE reads and lists one entry per CDR3 protein. This table holds approximately 60,000 distinct CDR3 sequences, roughly an eighth found once. Specimen: whole blood. The receptors originated from an adult who was a healthcare worker with PCR-confirmed SARS-CoV-2 infection or an uninfected control (not recorded which).

Concerning this clonotype: It may be a read error: a sequence one base away is much more abundant. This sequence joins TRBV29-1 and TRBJ2-3; D unresolved. The CDR3 has 15 amino acids. Germline CDR1 SQVTM, CDR2 ANQGSEA. The germline V and J ends were trimmed by 1 base and 6 bases, with 17 bases remaining between them. In DNA form, the CDR3 reads TGCAGCGTTGAAGGTGGGGTGGCACTGGGGGATACGCAGTATTTT. Translating it yields CSVEGGVALGDTQYF.

As DNA, the CDR3 is TGTGCCAGCACCAGTTATGGGACCGGGACAGCGGGTCGCGTGCCTGAAGCTTTCTTT. Protein: CASTSYGTGTAGRVPEAFF. The chain has TRBV6-5 and TRBJ1-1, with TRBD1 matching 7 bases. The ends lost 7 bases at V and 6 bases at J; junction bases unmatched: 26. The V gene's germline CDR1 is MNHEY and CDR2 SVGAGI. The length of the CDR3 is 19 residues.

This sequence joins TRBV20-1 and TRBJ2-2; 13 nucleotides match TRBD2. Germline loops: CDR1 DFQATT, CDR2 SNEGSKA (reference sequence). The CDR3 is made up of 16 amino acids. V shed 6 bases, J shed 5 bases, and the junction held 9 bases outside the gene matches. The CDR3 is CSARPLGLAGTGELFF. CDR3 DNA sequence: TGCAGTGCGAGACCCCTGGGACTAGCGGGGACCGGGGAGCTGTTTTTT.

The chain uses TRBV7-2 and TRBJ1-2; 7 bases match TRBD1. V gave up 7 bases and J gave up 5 bases; unmatched junction bases: 10. The CDR3 contains 14 residues. The germline V gene encodes CDR1 SGHTA and CDR2 FQGNSA. CDR3 sequence reads: CASTFTGTEYGYTF. Here the CDR3 DNA reads TGTGCCAGCACCTTTACCGGGACAGAGTATGGCTACACCTTC.

J is TRBJ2-3 and V is TRBV24-1; 7 positions agree with TRBD1. With 7 bases clipped from V and 5 bases from J, the junction kept 5 bases outside the gene matches. Germline CDR1 reads KGHDR; CDR2 reads SFDVKD. The CDR3 spans 13 residues. CDR3 residues: CATSDRDEDTQYF. CDR3 coding DNA: TGTGCCACCAGCGACAGGGATGAAGATACGCAGTATTTT.

V and J are TRBV25-1 and TRBJ1-5, with D tentatively TRBD1 (5 bases). The CDR3 consists of 16 residues. V lost 9 bases and J 4 bases, leaving 22 bases between the germline ends. Per the germline V gene, CDR1 is MGHDK and CDR2 is SYGVNS. The CDR3 bases are TGTGCCAGAAAGGGGCCGGAGGAGAGGGGAAATCAGCCCCAGCATTTT. As protein: CARKGPEERGNQPQHF.

V is TRBV10-1 and J is TRBJ1-4; D may be TRBD1 (6 bases). The germline CDR1 and CDR2 sequences are WNHNN and SYGVQD (reference sequence). V was cut by 6 bases and J by 3 bases, with 11 bases left in between. The CDR3 covers 14 residues. The CDR3 loop is CASSQDSSNEKLFF. The CDR3 bases are TGCGCCAGCAGCCAGGACAGCTCTAATGAAAAACTGTTTTTT.

The chain has TRBV11-2 and TRBJ1-5; D is unclear. Per the germline V gene, CDR1 is SGHAT and CDR2 is FQNNGV. The CDR3 runs to 15 residues. Trimming shortened V by 2 bases and J by 0 bases, and 8 bases separated the two germline ends. CDR3 coding DNA: TGTGCCAGCAGCTTATCCTTATATAGCAATCAGCCCCAGCATTTT. Protein sequence: CASSLSLYSNQPQHF.

The chain uses TRBV21-1 and TRBJ1-5. TRBV21-1 is a pseudogene. CDR3 length equals 16 residues. CDR3 bases: TGTGCCAGCAGCAAACCTTGGGGATACAGCAATCAGCCCCAGCATTTT. Its translation is CASSKPWGYSNQPQHF.

The rearrangement joins TRBV10-3 to TRBJ1-2; D is undetermined. V lost 11 bases, J lost 8 bases, and 9 bases lay in between. Germline CDR1 and CDR2: ENHRY and SYGVKD. This CDR3 has 9 residues. CDR3 sequence reads: CAHVGGYTF. In DNA form, the CDR3 reads TGTGCCCATGTGGGGGGCTACACCTTC.

This clonotype appeared many times. V gene TRBV25-1 combines with J gene TRBJ2-3; D unclear. Germline CDR1 reads MGHDK; CDR2 reads SYGVNS. This CDR3 has 11 amino acids. Trimming pared 6 bases from V and 12 bases from J, leaving 13 bases between. The CDR3 DNA reads as TGTGCCAGCAGCGCCCAAACCCGTCAGTATTTT. This codes for CASSAQTRQYF.

This clonotype was detected a few times. This chain uses TRBV5-4 with TRBJ1-1, with D possibly matching TRBD1 (5 bases). V lost 0 bases and J lost 0, with 15 bases in between. Germline lookup yields CDR1 SGHNT and CDR2 YYREEE (reference sequence). The CDR3 is 17 amino acids. The CDR3 reads CASSLDPGRGMNTEAFF. The CDR3 nucleotides read TGTGCCAGCAGCTTGGATCCAGGGAGGGGTATGAACACTGAAGCTTTCTTT.

This clonotype appeared many times. The chain has TRBV27 and TRBJ2-3; D may be TRBD2 (6 bases). The germline V gene has CDR1 MNHEY and CDR2 SMNVEV (reference sequence). Trimming left V 6 bases short and J 6 bases short, with 19 bases between. This CDR3 is built from 15 residues. CDR3 nucleotide sequence: TGTGCCAGCAGACGACTAGTTGGCACCGCGGATACGCAGTATTTT. It translates to CASRRLVGTADTQYF.

This clonotype was counted only a few times. The V call is TRBV20-1, the J call TRBJ2-5, with D possibly being TRBD1 or TRBD2 (5 bases each). Germline assignment: CDR1 DFQATT and CDR2 SNEGSKA (reference sequence). The CDR3 is 16 residues long. V lost 5 bases and J lost 4, with 23 bases in between. CDR3 sequence (DNA): TGCAGTGCTGGTCAAACTCCCGGGGCCAGTCGAGAGACCCAGTACTTC. It yields the protein CSAGQTPGASRETQYF.

The chain links TRBV27 to TRBJ1-2, with TRBD1 matching over 9 bases. The length of the CDR3 is 14 residues. V shed 5 bases and J 4 bases; nucleotides not matched to a gene: 5. CDR1 and CDR2 (germline): MNHEY, SMNVEV (reference sequence). CDR3 in amino acids: CASSTRTGAYGYTF. The CDR3 DNA sequence: TGTGCCAGCAGTACCCGGACAGGGGCCTATGGCTACACCTTC.

The V gene is TRBV20-1, the J gene TRBJ1-2, with 7 nucleotides matching TRBD1. The CDR3 is made up of 13 amino acids. With V trimmed by 6 bases and J by 6 bases, 10 bases remained unmatched. Germline values: CDR1 DFQATT, CDR2 SNEGSKA (reference sequence). The CDR3 nucleotides read TGCAGTGCCATGACAGGGTCAACACATGGCTACACCTTC. Protein sequence: CSAMTGSTHGYTF.

This clonotype was recorded many times. The V and J genes are TRBV7-3 and TRBJ2-1; 8 positions agree with TRBD2. Germline loops: CDR1 SGHTA, CDR2 FQGTGA. The CDR3 covers 13 residues. The trim removed 5 bases at V and 12 bases at J, leaving 9 bases unmatched. The CDR3 loop reads CASSRISRGGQFF. The CDR3 nucleotides are TGTGCCAGCAGCCGGATTAGCCGGGGGGGGCAGTTCTTC.

V is TRBV20-1 and J is TRBJ1-1; D call uncertain. Trimming took off 3 bases at V and 11 bases at J, with 13 bases between the two ends. CDR1 is DFQATT and CDR2 is SNEGSKA in the germline V gene (reference sequence). The CDR3 sequence is 11 residues long. Here the CDR3 reads CSASEVGRAFF. Here the CDR3 DNA reads TGCAGTGCTAGTGAGGTAGGGCGGGCTTTCTTT.

This clonotype has ten or more counts. This chain uses TRBV20-1 with TRBJ2-3; D is perhaps TRBD1 (5 bases). The CDR3 length is 12 residues. Trimming cost V 4 bases and J 2 bases, with 7 bases left between them. Germline CDR1 is DFQATT and CDR2 is SNEGSKA (reference sequence). The CDR3 DNA reads TGCAGTGCTACCGGACACACAGATACGCAGTATTTT. Translated, it gives CSATGHTDTQYF.

The table lists this clonotype with many counts. This chain connects TRBV6-5 to TRBJ2-1, with 10 bases matching TRBD2. Germline V lookup: CDR1 MNHEY, CDR2 SVGAGI. The CDR3 spans 16 residues. The J segment lost 9 bases and the V segment lost 5 bases, leaving 13 bases of the junction unmatched. CDR3 nucleotides: TGTGCCAGCAGTAGCCACTCCGGGACTAGCGAAGGTGAGCAGTTCTTC. Its translation is CASSSHSGTSEGEQFF.

This clonotype was seen a handful of times. This chain links TRBV20-1 with TRBJ2-5; D is possibly TRBD2 (6 bases). The CDR3 runs 14 residues. Trimming stripped 6 bases from V and 7 bases from J, with 21 bases between. Germline assignment: CDR1 DFQATT and CDR2 SNEGSKA (reference sequence). As DNA, the CDR3 is TGCAGTGCAAAAGGCCGGGACTCCGGGGGGACCCAGTACTTC. The encoded protein is CSAKGRDSGGTQYF.

This rearrangement joins TRBV15 to TRBJ1-1, with D unclear. Per germline, CDR1 LNHNV and CDR2 YYDKDF (reference sequence). Trimming shortened V by 0 bases and J by 4 bases, and 9 bases separated the two germline ends. The CDR3 runs to 14 residues. The CDR3 nucleotides are TGTGCCACCAGCAGAGATCCCTTTGGCACTGAAGCTTTCTTT. Its translation: CATSRDPFGTEAFF. The whole variable domain, remainder taken from reference TRBV15 and TRBJ1-1, is DAMVIQNPRYQVTQFGKPVTLSCSQTLNHNVMYWYQQKSSQAPKLLFHYYDKDFNNEADTPDNFQSRRPNTSFCFLDIRSPGLGDTAMYLCATSRDPFGTEAFFGQGTRLTVV.

This rearrangement joins TRBV6-2 or TRBV6-3 to TRBJ2-7, with D hard to call. Germline CDR1 and CDR2: MNHEY and SVGEGT. There are 12 residues in the CDR3. The V gene lost 8 bases and the J gene lost 3 bases, with 11 bases spanning the gap. In DNA, the CDR3 is TGTGCCAGCGGTTGGGCTGTCTACGAGCAGTACTTC. Its translation is CASGWAVYEQYF.

The rearrangement joins TRBV7-3 to TRBJ2-1, with D unresolved. The length of the CDR3 is 11 residues. The germline V gene encodes CDR1 SGHTA and CDR2 FQGTGA. The V end lost 2 bases, the J end lost 11 bases, and 7 bases lay between the germline ends. The CDR3 DNA reads as TGTGCCAGCAGCTTAGGGGTCCAGCAGTTCTTC. Amino acid sequence: CASSLGVQQFF.

This clonotype occurred many times. The chain is built from TRBV7-8 and TRBJ2-3; D remains ambiguous. V lost 1 base, J lost 6 bases, and 5 bases lay in between. The CDR3 loop spans 12 amino acids. Germline CDR1 and CDR2: SGHVS and FQNEAQ. CDR3 DNA sequence: TGTGCCAGCAGCTTAGGGCGGGATACGCAGTATTTT. Translation gives CASSLGRDTQYF.

This clonotype was observed at least ten times. The V call is TRBV12-3 or TRBV12-4, the J call TRBJ2-5; tentative D call: TRBD1 (5 bases). V shed 2 bases and J shed 1 base, with 8 bases lying between them. The CDR3 runs to 14 residues. CDR3 nucleotides: TGTGCCAGCAGTTTAAGGGGCGCCCAAGAGACCCAGTACTTC. This gives the protein CASSLRGAQETQYF.

The CDR3 spells CASSQTRGGTDTQYF. The DNA of the CDR3 is TGTGCCAGCAGCCAGACCCGTGGTGGCACAGATACGCAGTATTTT. The chain employs TRBV5-4 and TRBJ2-3; D is ambiguous. This CDR3 spans 15 amino acids. The V and J ends lost 4 bases and 1 base respectively, with 13 bases between them. The germline CDR1 and CDR2 sequences are SGHNT and YYREEE (reference sequence). The variable domain in full, completed from reference TRBV5-4 and TRBJ2-3, reads ETGVTQSPTHLIKTRGQQVTLRCSSQSGHNTVSWYQQALGQGPQFIFQYYREEENGRGNFPPRFSGLQFPNYSSELNVNALELDDSALYLCASSQTRGGTDTQYFGPGTRLTVL.

The gene calls are TRBV2 and TRBJ2-7, with D tentatively TRBD1 (6 bases). Trimming took 6 bases from V and 4 from J, leaving 10 bases between them. Germline V gene lookup returns CDR1 SNHLY and CDR2 FYNNEI. The CDR3 is 12 residues long. CDR3: CASRNDRYEQYF. The CDR3 DNA reads TGTGCCAGCAGAAACGACAGGTACGAGCAGTACTTC. Together with reference TRBV2 and TRBJ2-7, the CDR3 gives the full variable domain: EPEVTQTPSHQVTQMGQEVILRCVPISNHLYFYWYRQILGQKVEFLVSFYNNEISEKSEIFDDQFSVERPDGSNFTLKIRSTKLEDSAMYFCASRNDRYEQYFGPGTRLTVT.

This clonotype was seen repeatedly, ten times or more. V is TRBV29-1 and J is TRBJ2-1; perhaps TRBD1 as D (6 bases). Trimming left V 7 bases short and J 0 bases short, with 10 bases between. This CDR3 has 13 amino acids. Germline V gene data show CDR1 as SQVTM and CDR2 as ANQGSEA. As DNA, the CDR3 is TGCAGCGGGGGGCGGCGCTCCTACAATGAGCAGTTCTTC. Translating gives CSGGRRSYNEQFF.

This clonotype was seen a handful of times. Written as DNA, the CDR3 is TGTGCCAGCAGCGCGGCCGGGACAGGGACCTACGAGCAGTACTTC. Protein product: CASSAAGTGTYEQYF. The gene calls are TRBV7-6 and TRBJ2-7, with 9 bases identical to TRBD1. CDR1 is SGHVS and CDR2 is FNYEAQ in the germline V gene. This CDR3 comprises 15 residues. The V gene end was trimmed by 5 bases and the J gene end by 2 bases; junction bases not matched to a gene: 7.